The 14 T cell receptor beta chains reported below all come from one sample, sequenced in a study of control samples from healthy donors and cancer patients. Sequenced by immunoSEQ multiplex PCR; TCRdb stores in-frame clones only, minus some. This sample carries about 150,000 clones, about 93% of them seen once, and the ten largest clones take over 2%. The sample taken for sequencing was blood. The receptors shown here come from a middle-aged man in good health.

The rearrangement links TRBV7-2 to TRBJ2-3; D tentatively reads TRBD1 or TRBD2 (5 bases each). The germline V gene has CDR1 SGHTA and CDR2 FQGNSA. Trimming removed 1 base at V and 9 bases at J, with 8 bases between. This CDR3 is built from 12 residues. DNA of the CDR3: TGTGCCAGCAGCTTAGAATGGGGGACGCAGTATTTT. Translating gives CASSLEWGTQYF.

The rearrangement links TRBV5-1 to TRBJ1-1; D possibly corresponds to TRBD1 (5 bases). This CDR3 contains 13 residues. The V gene lost 4 bases and the J gene lost 5 bases, with 12 bases spanning the gap. The germline V gene encodes CDR1 SGHRS and CDR2 YFSETQ. CDR3 nucleotide sequence: TGCGCCAGCAGCCCCGGGACTTCGACTGAAGCTTTCTTT. This codes for CASSPGTSTEAFF.

Written as DNA, the CDR3 is TGTGCCACTGCGAGAAGCGGCCCCTACAATGAGCAGTTCTTC. It translates to CATARSGPYNEQFF. The chain links TRBV27 to TRBJ2-1; a possible D gene is TRBD2 (5 bases). Trimming removed 10 bases from V and 2 bases from J, with 15 bases in between. In germline, CDR1 is MNHEY, CDR2 SMNVEV (reference sequence). The CDR3 has 14 amino acids.

V and J are TRBV12-3 or TRBV12-4 and TRBJ2-3; D is unclear. V lost 5 bases and J lost 6, with 9 bases in between. The CDR3 contains 12 residues. CDR3 bases: TGTGCCAGCAGTCGCGGCTTTGATACGCAGTATTTT. This encodes CASSRGFDTQYF.

The chain links TRBV5-6 to TRBJ1-5, with D perhaps matching TRBD1 (6 bases). This CDR3 comprises 16 residues. The germline V and J ends were trimmed by 3 bases and 2 bases, with 15 bases remaining between them. Looked up from germline, CDR1 is SGHDT and CDR2 is YYEEEE. As DNA, the CDR3 is TGTGCCAGCAGCTACCGGGTGGCAGGGGGCAATCAGCCCCAGCATTTT. Encoded protein: CASSYRVAGGNQPQHF.

The gene calls are TRBV28 and TRBJ1-5; D is undetermined. From germline, CDR1 is MDHEN and CDR2 SYDVKM. V dropped 2 bases and J dropped 2 bases, with 4 bases sitting between them. This CDR3 region has 13 residues. In DNA form, the CDR3 reads TGTGCCAGCAGTTTAAGTGGCAATCAGCCCCAGCATTTT. It codes for CASSLSGNQPQHF.

The chain links TRBV30 to TRBJ1-2; TRBD1 is a possible D gene (6 bases). Germline CDR1 GTSNPN, CDR2 SVGIG (reference sequence). The CDR3 has 14 amino acids. The V end was cut by 4 bases, the J end by 2 bases, with 14 bases between. CDR3 coding DNA: TGTGCCTGGACGCAGGGGTTATGGAACTATGGCTACACCTTC. This encodes CAWTQGLWNYGYTF.

The chain carries TRBV27 and TRBJ2-1; D is possibly TRBD2 (5 bases). The length of the CDR3 is 18 residues. V lost 3 bases and J lost 3, with 21 bases in between. Germline values: CDR1 MNHEY, CDR2 SMNVEV (reference sequence). The CDR3 nucleotides read TGTGCCAGCAGTTTCGGCCGCCTTGCCCAGGAGGTCTACAATGAGCAGTTCTTC. It is translated as CASSFGRLAQEVYNEQFF.

This chain uses TRBV24-1 with TRBJ1-2, with TRBD1 as a possible D gene (5 bases). This CDR3 has 14 amino acids. The germline V gene has CDR1 KGHDR and CDR2 SFDVKD. V was shortened by 5 bases and J by 4 bases, with 13 bases between the two germline ends. CDR3 bases: TGTGCCACCAGTGGCCACCGGGACTTCTATGGCTACACCTTC. Protein product: CATSGHRDFYGYTF.

The chain carries TRBV6-5 and TRBJ2-1; maybe TRBD2 (6 bases). The V gene lost 6 bases and the J gene lost 0 bases, with 12 bases spanning the gap. Germline CDR1 MNHEY, CDR2 SVGAGI. The CDR3 consists of 15 residues. The CDR3 region is CASREGTISYNEQFF. Written as DNA, the CDR3 is TGTGCCAGCAGGGAGGGGACCATCTCCTACAATGAGCAGTTCTTC.

The chain carries TRBV5-1 and TRBJ2-3, with 15 bases fitting TRBD2. From germline, CDR1 is SGHRS and CDR2 YFSETQ. There are 22 residues in the CDR3. The trim removed 4 bases at V and 0 bases at J, leaving 18 bases unmatched. In DNA form, the CDR3 reads TGCGCCAGCAGCGCGGGACACCCGGGACTAGCGGGAGGAGGTAGGAGCACAGATACGCAGTATTTT. Translated: CASSAGHPGLAGGGRSTDTQYF.

The chain employs TRBV30 and TRBJ1-2; no definite D call. Per germline, CDR1 GTSNPN and CDR2 SVGIG (reference sequence). CDR3 length: 12 amino acids. V was clipped by 5 bases and J by 7 bases, with 14 bases between them. The CDR3 region has the DNA TGTGCCTGGTCGCCAGGAATCGGTGGCTACACCTTC. This sequence encodes CAWSPGIGGYTF.

V and J are TRBV18 and TRBJ2-1; TRBD2 is a possible D gene (6 bases). The CDR3 length is 14 residues. Germline CDR1 KGHSH, CDR2 LQKENI. V was shortened by 2 bases and J by 7 bases, with 12 bases between the two germline ends. The chain's CDR3 is CASSPATSKNEQFF. In DNA form, the CDR3 reads TGTGCCAGCTCACCAGCAACTAGCAAGAATGAGCAGTTCTTC. Drawing the rest from reference TRBV18 and TRBJ2-1, the complete variable domain is NAGVMQNPRHLVRRRGQEARLRCSPMKGHSHVYWYRQLPEEGLKFMVYLQKENIIDESGMPKERFSAEFPKEGPSILRIQQVVRGDSAAYFCASSPATSKNEQFFGPGTRLTVL.

V and J are TRBV6-5 and TRBJ2-1; D might be TRBD1 or TRBD2, each matching 7 bases. The CDR3 sequence is 15 residues long. Germline V CDR1 and CDR2: MNHEY, SVGAGI. V lost 6 bases and J lost 2, with 14 bases in between. Written as DNA, the CDR3 is TGTGCCAGCAGGGGGGGGCAGGGGGCCTACAATGAGCAGTTCTTC. Translation gives CASRGGQGAYNEQFF.